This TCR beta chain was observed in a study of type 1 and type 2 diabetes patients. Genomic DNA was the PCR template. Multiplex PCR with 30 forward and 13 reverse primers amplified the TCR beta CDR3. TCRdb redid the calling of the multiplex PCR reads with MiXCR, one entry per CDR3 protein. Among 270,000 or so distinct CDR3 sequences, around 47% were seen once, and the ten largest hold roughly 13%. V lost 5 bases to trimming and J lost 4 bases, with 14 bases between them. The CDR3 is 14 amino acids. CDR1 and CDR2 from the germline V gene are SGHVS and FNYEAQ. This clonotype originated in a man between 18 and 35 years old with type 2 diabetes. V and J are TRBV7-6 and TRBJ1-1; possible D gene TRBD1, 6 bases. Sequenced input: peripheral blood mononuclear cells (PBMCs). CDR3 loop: CASSLTGRGTEAFF. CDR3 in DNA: TGTGCCAGCAGCCTAACAGGGAGAGGCACTGAAGCTTTCTTT.